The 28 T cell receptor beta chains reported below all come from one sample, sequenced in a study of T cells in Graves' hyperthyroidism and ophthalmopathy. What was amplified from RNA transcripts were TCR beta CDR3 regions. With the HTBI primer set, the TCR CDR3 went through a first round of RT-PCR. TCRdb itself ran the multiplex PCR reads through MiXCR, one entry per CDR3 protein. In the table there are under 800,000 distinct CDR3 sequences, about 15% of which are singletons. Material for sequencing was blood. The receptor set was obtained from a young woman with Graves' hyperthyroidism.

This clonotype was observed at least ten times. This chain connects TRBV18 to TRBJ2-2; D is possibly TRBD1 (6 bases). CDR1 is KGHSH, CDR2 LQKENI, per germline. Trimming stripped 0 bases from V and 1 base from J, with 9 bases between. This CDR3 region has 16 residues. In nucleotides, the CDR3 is TGTGCCAGCTCACCACCGAGGACAGAGAACACCGGGGAGCTGTTTTTT. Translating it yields CASSPPRTENTGELFF.

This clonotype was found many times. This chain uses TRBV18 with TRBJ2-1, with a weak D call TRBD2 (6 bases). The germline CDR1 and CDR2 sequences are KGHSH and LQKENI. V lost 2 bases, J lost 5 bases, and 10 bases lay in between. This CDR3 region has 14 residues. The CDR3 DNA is TGTGCCAGCTCACCAATTGGAGGGAACAATGAGCAGTTCTTC. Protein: CASSPIGGNNEQFF.

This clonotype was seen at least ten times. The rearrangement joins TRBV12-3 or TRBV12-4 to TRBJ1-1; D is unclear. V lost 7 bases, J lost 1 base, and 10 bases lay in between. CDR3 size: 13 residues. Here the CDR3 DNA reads TGTGCCAGCACCCTCGCCGGGAACACTGAAGCTTTCTTT. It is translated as CASTLAGNTEAFF.

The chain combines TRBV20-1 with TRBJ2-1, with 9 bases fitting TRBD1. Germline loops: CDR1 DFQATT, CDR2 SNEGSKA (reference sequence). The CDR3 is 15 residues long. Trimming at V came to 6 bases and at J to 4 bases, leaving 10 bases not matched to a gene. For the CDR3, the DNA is TGCAGTGCCAGAAAGCCCGGGACAGGGTACAATGAGCAGTTCTTC. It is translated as CSARKPGTGYNEQFF.

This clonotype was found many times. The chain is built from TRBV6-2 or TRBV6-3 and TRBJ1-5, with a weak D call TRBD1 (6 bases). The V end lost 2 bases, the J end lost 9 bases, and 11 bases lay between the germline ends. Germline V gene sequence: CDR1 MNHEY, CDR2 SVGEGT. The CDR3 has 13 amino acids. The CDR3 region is CASSYDRLRPQHF. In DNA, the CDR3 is TGTGCCAGCAGTTACGACAGGCTAAGGCCCCAGCATTTT.

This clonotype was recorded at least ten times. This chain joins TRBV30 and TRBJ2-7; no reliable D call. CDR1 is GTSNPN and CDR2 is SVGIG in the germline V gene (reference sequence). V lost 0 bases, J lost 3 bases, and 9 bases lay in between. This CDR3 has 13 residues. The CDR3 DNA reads TGTGCCTGGAGTGTAGAACACGACTACGAGCAGTACTTC. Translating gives CAWSVEHDYEQYF.

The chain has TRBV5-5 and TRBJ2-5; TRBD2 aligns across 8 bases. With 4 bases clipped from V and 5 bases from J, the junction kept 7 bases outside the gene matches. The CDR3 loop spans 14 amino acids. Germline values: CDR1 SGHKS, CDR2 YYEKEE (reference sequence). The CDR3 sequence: CASSPGRADETQYF. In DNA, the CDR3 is TGTGCCAGCAGCCCCGGGAGGGCCGATGAGACCCAGTACTTC.

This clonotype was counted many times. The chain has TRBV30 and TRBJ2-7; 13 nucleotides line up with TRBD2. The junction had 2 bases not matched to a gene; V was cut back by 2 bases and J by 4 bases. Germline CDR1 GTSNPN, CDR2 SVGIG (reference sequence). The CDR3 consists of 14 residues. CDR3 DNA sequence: TGTGCCTGGAGTCGGACTAGCGGGAGTTACGAGCAGTACTTC. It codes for CAWSRTSGSYEQYF. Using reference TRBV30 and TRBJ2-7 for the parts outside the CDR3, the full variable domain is SQTIHQWPATLVQPVGSPLSLECTVEGTSNPNLYWYRQAAGRGLQLLFYSVGIGQISSEVPQNLSASRPQDRQFILSSKKLLLSDSGFYLCAWSRTSGSYEQYFGPGTRLTVT.

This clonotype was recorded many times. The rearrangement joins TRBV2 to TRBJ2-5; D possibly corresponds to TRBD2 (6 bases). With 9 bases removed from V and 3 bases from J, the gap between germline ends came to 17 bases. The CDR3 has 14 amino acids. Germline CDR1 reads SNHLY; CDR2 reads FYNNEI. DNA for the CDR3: TGTGCCAGGAGTAGACTAGAGCGGGAAGAGACCCAGTACTTC. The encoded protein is CARSRLEREETQYF.

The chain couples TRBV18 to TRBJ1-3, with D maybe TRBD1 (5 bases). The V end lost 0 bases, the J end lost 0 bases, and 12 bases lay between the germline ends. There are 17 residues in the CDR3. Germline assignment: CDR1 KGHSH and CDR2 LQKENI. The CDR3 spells CASSPPGLRISGNTIYF. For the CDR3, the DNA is TGTGCCAGCTCACCACCGGGACTGAGGATCTCTGGAAACACCATATATTTT.

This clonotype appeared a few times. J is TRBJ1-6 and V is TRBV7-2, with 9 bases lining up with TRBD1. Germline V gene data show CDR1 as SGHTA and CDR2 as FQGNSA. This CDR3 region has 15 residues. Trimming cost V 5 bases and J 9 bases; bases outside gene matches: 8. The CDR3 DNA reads TGTGCCAGCAGCGAGAGAGAGGGACAGGGTTCACCCCTCCACTTT. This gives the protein CASSEREGQGSPLHF.

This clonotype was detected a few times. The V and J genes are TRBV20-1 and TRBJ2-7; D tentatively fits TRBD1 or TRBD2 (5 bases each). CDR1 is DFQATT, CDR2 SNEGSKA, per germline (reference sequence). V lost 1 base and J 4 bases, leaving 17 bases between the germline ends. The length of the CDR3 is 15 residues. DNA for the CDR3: TGCAGTGCTAGAGTAGCACGGGGCGCCGCTTACGAGCAGTACTTC. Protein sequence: CSARVARGAAYEQYF.

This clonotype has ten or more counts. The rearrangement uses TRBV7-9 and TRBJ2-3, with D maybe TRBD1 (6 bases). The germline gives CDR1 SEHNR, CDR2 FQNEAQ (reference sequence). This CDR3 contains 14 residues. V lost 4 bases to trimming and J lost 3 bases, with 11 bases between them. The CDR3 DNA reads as TGTGCCAGCAGCTCTATACAGGGAACAGATACGCAGTATTTT. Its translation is CASSSIQGTDTQYF.

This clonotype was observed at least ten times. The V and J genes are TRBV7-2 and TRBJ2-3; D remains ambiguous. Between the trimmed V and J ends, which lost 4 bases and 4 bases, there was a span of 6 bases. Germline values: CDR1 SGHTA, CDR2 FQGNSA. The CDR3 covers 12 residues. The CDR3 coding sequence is TGTGCCAGCAGCTGGCTTGCAGATACGCAGTATTTT. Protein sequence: CASSWLADTQYF.

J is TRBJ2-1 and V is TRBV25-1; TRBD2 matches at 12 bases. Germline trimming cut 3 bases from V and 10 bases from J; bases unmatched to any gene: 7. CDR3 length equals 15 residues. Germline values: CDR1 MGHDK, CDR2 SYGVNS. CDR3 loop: CASSDPTSGRREQFF. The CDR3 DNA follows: TGTGCCAGCAGTGATCCTACTAGCGGGAGGCGAGAGCAGTTCTTC.

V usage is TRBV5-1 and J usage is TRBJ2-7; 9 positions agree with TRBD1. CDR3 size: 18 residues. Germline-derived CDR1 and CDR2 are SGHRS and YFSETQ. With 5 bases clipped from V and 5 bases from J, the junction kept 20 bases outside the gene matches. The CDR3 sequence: CASSRYTSGTGRSNEQYF. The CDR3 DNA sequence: TGCGCCAGCAGTCGTTATACCAGTGGGACAGGGAGGTCCAACGAGCAGTACTTC.

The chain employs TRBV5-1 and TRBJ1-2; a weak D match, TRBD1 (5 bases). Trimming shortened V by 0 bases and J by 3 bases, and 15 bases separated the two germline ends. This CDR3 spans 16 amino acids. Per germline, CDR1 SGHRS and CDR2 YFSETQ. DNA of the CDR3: TGCGCCAGCAGCTTGGGGAACAGGCGCCCTGACTATGGCTACACCTTC. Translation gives CASSLGNRRPDYGYTF.

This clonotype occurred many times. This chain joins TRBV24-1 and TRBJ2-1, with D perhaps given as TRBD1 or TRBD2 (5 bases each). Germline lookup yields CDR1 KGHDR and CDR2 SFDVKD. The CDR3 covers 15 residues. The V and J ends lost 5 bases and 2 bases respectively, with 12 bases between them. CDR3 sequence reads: CATSVRQGAYNEQFF. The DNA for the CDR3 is TGTGCCACCAGTGTTAGGCAGGGAGCCTACAATGAGCAGTTCTTC.

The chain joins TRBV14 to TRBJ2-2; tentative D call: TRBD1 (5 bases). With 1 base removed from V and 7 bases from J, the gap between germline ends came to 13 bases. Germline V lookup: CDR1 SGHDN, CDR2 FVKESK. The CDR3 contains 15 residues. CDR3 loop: CASSQGVPQVGELFF. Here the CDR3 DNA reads TGTGCCAGCAGCCAAGGTGTGCCACAGGTCGGGGAGCTGTTTTTT.

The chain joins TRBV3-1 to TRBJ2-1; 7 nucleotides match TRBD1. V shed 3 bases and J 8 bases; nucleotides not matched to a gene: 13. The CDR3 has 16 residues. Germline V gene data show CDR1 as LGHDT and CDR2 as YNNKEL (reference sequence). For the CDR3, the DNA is TGTGCCAGCAGCCAGAGAGGCTGGCAGGGGGTCCATGAGCAGTTCTTC. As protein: CASSQRGWQGVHEQFF.

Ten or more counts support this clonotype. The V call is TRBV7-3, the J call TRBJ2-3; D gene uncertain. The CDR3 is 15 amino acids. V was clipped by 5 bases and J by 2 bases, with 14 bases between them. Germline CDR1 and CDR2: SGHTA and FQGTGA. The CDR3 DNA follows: TGTGCCAGCAGCCTTTCCGGGTGGACCACAGATACGCAGTATTTT. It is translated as CASSLSGWTTDTQYF.

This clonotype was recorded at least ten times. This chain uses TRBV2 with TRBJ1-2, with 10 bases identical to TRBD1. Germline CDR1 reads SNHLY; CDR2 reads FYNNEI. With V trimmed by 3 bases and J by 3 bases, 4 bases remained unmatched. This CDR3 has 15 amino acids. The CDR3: CASSERTGGYYGYTF. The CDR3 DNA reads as TGTGCCAGCAGTGAGAGGACAGGGGGTTACTATGGCTACACCTTC.

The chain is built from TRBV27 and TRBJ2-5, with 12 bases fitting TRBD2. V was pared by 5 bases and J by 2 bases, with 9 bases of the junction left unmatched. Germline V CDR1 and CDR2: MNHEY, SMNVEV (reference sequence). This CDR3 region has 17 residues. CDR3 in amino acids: CASSLLLAGGPQETQYF. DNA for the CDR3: TGTGCCAGCAGTCTCCTTCTAGCGGGAGGGCCTCAAGAGACCCAGTACTTC.

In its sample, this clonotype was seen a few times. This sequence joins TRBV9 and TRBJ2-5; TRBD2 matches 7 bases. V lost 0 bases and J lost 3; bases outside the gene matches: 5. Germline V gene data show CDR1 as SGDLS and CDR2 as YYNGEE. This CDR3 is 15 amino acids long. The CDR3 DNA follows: TGTGCCAGCAGCGTAGGGGGGAGGGCCGAAGAGACCCAGTACTTC. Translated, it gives CASSVGGRAEETQYF.

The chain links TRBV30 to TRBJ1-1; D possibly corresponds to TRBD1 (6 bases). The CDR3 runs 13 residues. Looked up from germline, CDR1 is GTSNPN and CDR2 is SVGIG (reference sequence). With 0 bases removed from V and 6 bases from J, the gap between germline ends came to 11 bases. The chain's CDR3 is CAWSVRGASEAFF. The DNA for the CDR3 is TGTGCCTGGAGTGTACGGGGGGCGTCTGAAGCTTTCTTT.

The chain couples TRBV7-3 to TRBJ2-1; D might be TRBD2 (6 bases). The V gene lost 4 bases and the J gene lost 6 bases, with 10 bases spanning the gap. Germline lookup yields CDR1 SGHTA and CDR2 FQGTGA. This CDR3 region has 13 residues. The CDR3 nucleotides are TGTGCCAGCAGCTGGAACGGGGGCAATGAGCAGTTCTTC. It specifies CASSWNGGNEQFF. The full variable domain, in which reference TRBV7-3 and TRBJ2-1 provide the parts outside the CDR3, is GAGVSQTPSNKVTEKGKYVELRCDPISGHTALYWYRQSLGQGPEFLIYFQGTGAADDSGLPNDRFFAVRPEGSVSTLKIQRTERGDSAVYLCASSWNGGNEQFFGPGTRLTVL.

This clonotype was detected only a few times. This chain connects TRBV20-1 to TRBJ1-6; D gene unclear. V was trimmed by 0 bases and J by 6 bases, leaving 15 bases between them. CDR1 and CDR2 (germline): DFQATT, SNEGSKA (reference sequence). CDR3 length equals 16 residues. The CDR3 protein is CSARDSSRLFNSPLHF. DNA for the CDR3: TGCAGTGCTAGAGACAGCTCCAGACTTTTTAATTCACCCCTCCACTTT.

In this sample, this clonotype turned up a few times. CDR3 in amino acids: CASRGRGRTSGYTF. DNA of the CDR3: TGTGCCAGTAGAGGCAGGGGGCGAACGAGCGGCTACACCTTC. This chain connects TRBV19 to TRBJ1-2; 8 nucleotides agree with TRBD1. Germline V CDR1 and CDR2: LNHDA, SQIVND (reference sequence). This CDR3 is built from 14 residues. V shed 6 bases and J 8 bases; nucleotides not matched to a gene: 11.